This T cell receptor (beta chain) was retrieved from a study of T cells in localized non-small cell lung cancer. The study's findings and limits: Median approximately 50 top-100 tumor clones were shared with paired adjacent lung. Longer overall survival was associated with a higher density of T cells in the blood. Uninvolved nearby lung showed the greatest T cell clonality, exceeding that found in tumor. Tumor samples were not multi-region, leaving intratumor heterogeneity unexcluded.

Germline assignment: CDR1 SGHAT and CDR2 FQNNGV. This CDR3 has 19 amino acids. V lost 5 bases to trimming and J lost 7 bases; unmatched junction nucleotides: 20. A remark on this clone: Its cognate antigen is unknown.

Data came from immunoSEQ multiplex PCR; TCRdb stores just in-frame clones and leaves some out. The data hold around 17,000 clones, with around 89% observed a single time. This TCR was sampled from a male donor at least 60 years old with stage II squamous cell lung carcinoma. The chain couples TRBV11-2 to TRBJ2-1, with 10 positions matching TRBD1. Specimen: peripheral blood, collected before any cancer treatment. CDR3 DNA sequence: TGTGCCAGCAGCCTCCGGGACAGGGGATCAAATTACCCAGGGAATGAGCAGTTCTTC. It is translated as CASSLRDRGSNYPGNEQFF.